Listed below are T cell receptor beta chains from one sample, sequenced in a study of cytomegalovirus exposure and HLA in healthy donors. Here immunoSEQ multiplex PCR was the method, and the copy in TCRdb shows in-frame clones only, minus some. Of 80,000 or so clones detected, just over 70% appear once; the ten largest clones hold roughly 4.4%. Sequenced: PBMCs. These receptors originate from a man aged 55 to 69 in good health and CMV-seropositive. CDR3s leave out the opening cysteine and the closing phenylalanine or tryptophan. The D gene is left open where the match is weak. A clone size is listed for some rows: how often the clone was seen (once, few, many), or a class if it is expanded.

abundance | d_gene | v_gene | CDR3aa
few | - | TRBV7-3 | ASSSVVPGELF
few | - | TRBV27 | ASQKSSSYGYT
- | TRBD1 | TRBV7-6 | ASSPFPGQGYGQPQH
many | - | TRBV4-2 | ASSHYAGAGGELF
- | - | TRBV4-1 | ASKGVGGVSTDTQY
- | - | TRBV7-9 | ASSPIRDSTDTQY
- | - | TRBV11-3 | ASSANKGVGSTDTQY
- | - | TRBV15 | ATSRSRDISYNEQF
few | - | TRBV5-4 | ASSTSPGTDTQY
few | - | TRBV6-6 | ASSLGQYTGELF